This TCR beta chain was identified during a study of T-cell reconstitution after alpha-beta-depleted transplantation in children. Study-level points and caveats: Recipient T cells and thymic progenitors that survived gave rise to the high TCRbeta diversity observed at day 60 in some patients. Among T cells one year after transplant, newly produced cells accounted for most counts and diversity. There were reportedly several hundred expanded graft clones from which alpha-beta T cells came about two months after transplant.

Trimming cost V 5 bases and J 7 bases, with 18 bases left between them. The CDR3 has 15 amino acids. Germline-derived CDR1 and CDR2 are MDHEN and SYDVKM. This clonotype turned up a few times. Its antigen is currently unknown. A TCRbeta library incorporating unique molecular identifiers was prepared. TCRdb ran MiXCR on the PCR reads and lists one entry per CDR3 protein. The table includes about 200,000 distinct CDR3 sequences, approximately 6.9% detected once. The TCR originated in a boy aged 2 to 10 with acute lymphoblastic leukemia, due to receive a stem cell transplant. The sequences come from PBMCs, collected before TCRalphabeta/CD19-depleted stem cell transplant. The chain links TRBV28 to TRBJ2-1; unclear D gene. DNA of the CDR3: TGTGCCAGCAGTCTCCCCGGGCCCCTCGGGAATGAGCAGTTCTTC. It yields the protein CASSLPGPLGNEQFF.